This section outlines one TCR beta chain sequence together with its context. The library was prepared for alpha chains; this beta chain is a stray read, so its frequency means little. V lost 2 bases to trimming and J lost 5 bases, with 16 bases between them. This CDR3 spans 16 amino acids. Germline V lookup: CDR1 MGHDK, CDR2 SYGVNS. Via MiXCR, TCRdb re-called the RT-PCR reads, giving one row per CDR3 protein. Found here are about 6,100 distinct CDR3 sequences, roughly nine tenths of them singletons; the top ten hold approximately 8%. The clonotype comes from a female donor in good health, serving as a healthy control. The specimen sequenced was memory CD4+ T cells from blood. The gene calls are TRBV25-1 and TRBJ2-1, with a tentative D call TRBD2 (6 bases). CDR3: CASSETGGGYHNEQFF. CDR3 DNA: TGTGCCAGCAGTGAAACCGGAGGAGGGTACCACAATGAGCAGTTCTTC.